This T cell receptor (beta chain) was sequenced in a study of persistence of HIV-infected CD4 T cells (dated by TCRdb to about 2020). For context, the study as a whole: Participants had been on suppressive ART for a median of roughly eight years. Peripheral blood samples of up to about 180 mL were obtained at multiple time points, with the exception of a couple of participants, for whom leukapheresis was performed at a single time point. CMV- and HIV-1 Gag-responding CD4+ T cells were isolated from ART-treated individuals so that antigen-driven clonal expansion of HIV-1-infected cells could be examined. The clonality of all cells in each sorted population was measured by TCRbeta sequencing, and the clonality of infected cells was measured by proviral sequencing. In the cross-participant TCR cluster analysis, fewer than 10 participants were included for CMV and roughly seven participants were included for Gag. The paper's findings and limits, for the study overall: TCRbeta richness in CMV- and Gag-responding cells was significantly lower than in anti-CD3/anti-CD28-responding cells; CMV-responding cells had higher oligoclonality than CD3/CD28-stimulated and Gag-responding cells. Enrichment of degenerate expanded CDR3beta sequences was found in antigen-responding cells, suggesting convergent selection of CD4+ responses to CMV and Gag. Bulk TCR analyses could not be restricted to the rare CMV-responding cells that actually carried HIV-1 proviruses. Only a small number of individuals took part in the study, and the range of antigens tested was limited. Within the same sorted populations, TCR oligoclonality correlated with proviral oligoclonality.

TCRbeta repertoires were sequenced from genomic DNA with the immunoSEQ hsTCRB assay version 4 in survey mode. For TCRbeta sequencing, genomic DNA was diluted to about 10 ng/uL, with up to 1 ug used per sample. For the original study's pipeline: TCRbeta data were analyzed in ImmunoSeq Analyzer 3.0, with diversity computed on productive nucleotide rearrangements. Using the Immunarch R package, lower-bound TCR diversity was estimated with the improved Chao index and clonality was estimated with the Gini coefficient. Different nucleotide rearrangements encoding the same CDR3beta amino acid sequence were treated as distinct clonotypes. TCRbeta sequences significantly enriched in antigen-responding cells relative to anti-CD3/anti-CD28-activated cells were identified by differential abundance analysis. TCRs were clustered by predicted peptide-MHC specificity with GLIPH2, both within individual participants and across merged participant data sets. This is the immuneACCESS table as TCRdb keeps it, with only in-frame sequences that have V and J called. A part of the clones is gone; compared with another copy, unresolved V genes explain less than half, and the rest is unexplained. Clonal size and the V and J genes are those of that table, whereas D and trimming came from the DNA. In all, the sample holds some 23,000 clones, and approximately 74% of those were seen once. The ten biggest clones cover less than 2% of the sample.

From the cysteine through the phenylalanine, the CDR3 covers 17 amino acids. CDR3 DNA only is kept here, 51 bases in frame from base 1. CDR1 KGHSH and CDR2 LQKENI are derived from the germline V gene. Trimming accounts for 1 base at V and 3 bases at J, while the number of junction bases matched to no gene is 9. This sample's treatment or condition label indicates: suppressive antiretroviral therapy. A pool of overlapping 15-mer peptides from HIV-1 Gag, at 0.95 to 1 ug per peptide per mL, was used to stimulate the cells. CD4+ T cells that responded were sorted based on upregulation of both CD40 ligand and CD69. Participants were HIV-1-infected adults who started suppressive ART during chronic infection. Participants had undetectable plasma HIV-1 RNA below 50 copies/mL for at least 4 years. To be included, a participant needed positive CMV serology and a CD4+ T cell count above 400 cells/uL. Before stimulation, PBMCs were isolated using density centrifugation and depleted of CD8+ T cells. CD8-depleted PBMCs were stimulated for 18 hours with anti-CD28/CD49d costimulation, CD40-blocking antibody and enfuvirtide to prevent new infections. Sorting was done on either a Beckman Coulter MoFlo Legacy or an XDP sorter, and propidium iodide was used to exclude dead cells. For samples with more than one million cells, genomic DNA was extracted with the QIAamp DNA Mini Kit, and for all other samples the Quick-DNA Microprep Kit was used.

Comment on this clone: The clone's antigen remains unknown. Qualities for individual bases were not recorded, and no much larger clone is one base off.

Sample: CD4+ T cells sorted from PBMCs after approximately 20-hour stimulation, taken from a patient who received antiretroviral therapy. Read against the paper, the sample's cell subset or site label means: CD40L+CD69+ CD4 T cells responding to HIV-1 Gag peptides. The receptor comes from an adult man with HIV who was CMV-seropositive. The chain employs TRBV18 and TRBJ1-2, with 9 bases in between that match TRBD1. The DNA sequence is TGTGCCAGCTCACCACAAACCCAGACAGGGGGACACTATGGCTACACCTTC. Its product reads: CASSPQTQTGGHYGYTF.